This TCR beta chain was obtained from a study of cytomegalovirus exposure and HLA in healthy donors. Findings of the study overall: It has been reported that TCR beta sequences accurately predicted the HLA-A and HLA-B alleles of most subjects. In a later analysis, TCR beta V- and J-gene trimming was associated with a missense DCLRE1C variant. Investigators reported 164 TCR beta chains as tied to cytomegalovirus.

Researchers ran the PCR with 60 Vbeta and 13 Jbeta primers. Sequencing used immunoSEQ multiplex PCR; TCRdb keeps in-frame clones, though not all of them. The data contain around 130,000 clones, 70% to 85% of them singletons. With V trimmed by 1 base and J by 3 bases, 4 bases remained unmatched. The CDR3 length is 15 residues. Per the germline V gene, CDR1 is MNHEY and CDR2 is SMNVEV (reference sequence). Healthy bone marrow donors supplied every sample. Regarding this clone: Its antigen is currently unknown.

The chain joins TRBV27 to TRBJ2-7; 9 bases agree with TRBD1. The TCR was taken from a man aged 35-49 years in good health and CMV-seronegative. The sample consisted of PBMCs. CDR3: CASSLFGTGLYEQYF. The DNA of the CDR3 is TGTGCCAGCAGTTTATTTGGGACAGGGCTCTACGAGCAGTACTTC.